This T cell receptor (beta chain) was sequenced in a study of post-analysis software for immune sequencing data. The wider study: The patients showed relapsing-remitting, secondary progressive and progressive-relapsing multiple sclerosis courses.

This clonotype has more than one count but fewer than ten. The antigen is not known. Whole-study results and caveats: Same-batch samples co-clustered strongly by F measure. TRBV5-6, TRBV5-1 and TRBV20-1 were among roughly 5 TRBV segments more frequent in patients than controls.

Unique molecular identifiers were present in the TCR beta cDNA libraries. The yield from about 1 to 10 million T cells was 500,000 or so cDNA molecules in total. MiXCR was run by TCRdb on the PCR reads, yielding one entry per CDR3 protein. The sample contains 750,000 to 950,000 distinct CDR3 sequences, roughly 50% of which appear only once. Trimming stripped 0 bases from V and 0 bases from J, with 9 bases between. CDR3 size: 15 residues. Germline CDR1 is MNHEY and CDR2 is SVGAGI. The rearrangement joins TRBV6-5 to TRBJ2-7; no reliable D call. The receptor's source is a girl between 5 and 17 years old with multiple sclerosis. The specimen was blood. The CDR3 here is CASSYSGQNSYEQYF. The DNA for the CDR3 is TGTGCCAGCAGTTACTCGGGCCAGAACTCCTACGAGCAGTACTTC.